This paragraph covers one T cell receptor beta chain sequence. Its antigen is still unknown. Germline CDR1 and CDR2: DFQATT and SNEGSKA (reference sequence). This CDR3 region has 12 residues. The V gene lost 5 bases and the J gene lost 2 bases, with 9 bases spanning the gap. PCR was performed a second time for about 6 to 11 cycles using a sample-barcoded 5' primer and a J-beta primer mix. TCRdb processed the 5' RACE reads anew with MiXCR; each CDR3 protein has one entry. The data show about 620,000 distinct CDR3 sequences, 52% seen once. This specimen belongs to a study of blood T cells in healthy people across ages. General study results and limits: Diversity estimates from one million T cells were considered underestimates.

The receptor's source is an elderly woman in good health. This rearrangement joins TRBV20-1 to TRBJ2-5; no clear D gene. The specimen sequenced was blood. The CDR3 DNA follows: TGCAGTGCTCTAGTGAGGCAAGAGACCCAGTACTTC. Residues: CSALVRQETQYF.